These 6 T cell receptor beta chains share one sample of origin, sequenced in a study of T cells in Graves' hyperthyroidism and ophthalmopathy. The TCR beta CDR3 regions underwent amplification using RNA transcripts as the source. The TCR CDR3 first-round RT-PCR relied on the HTBI primer set. TCRdb re-called the multiplex PCR reads through MiXCR, storing one row per CDR3 protein. The sample yields approximately 560,000 distinct CDR3 sequences, around a sixth seen once. The material sequenced was blood. The receptor set was obtained from a woman between 25 and 40 years old with Graves' hyperthyroidism.

This clonotype was seen a few times. The genes are TRBV5-5 and TRBJ2-3, with TRBD1 identical over 10 bases. Germline lookup yields CDR1 SGHKS and CDR2 YYEKEE (reference sequence). J was trimmed by 6 bases and V by 2 bases; bases with no gene match: 6. The CDR3 has 15 amino acids. For the CDR3, the DNA is TGTGCCAGCAGCTTTCCGACAGGGGGCTGGGATACGCAGTATTTT. It codes for CASSFPTGGWDTQYF.

This clonotype has ten or more counts. The chain couples TRBV12-3 or TRBV12-4 to TRBJ2-7; TRBD2 matches at 10 bases. V shed 6 bases, J shed 1 base, and the junction held 12 bases outside the gene matches. The CDR3 covers 17 residues. The CDR3 DNA sequence: TGTGCCAGCAGCGCATTCGAAGGACTAGCGGCGTCCTACGAGCAGTACTTC. Protein sequence: CASSAFEGLAASYEQYF.

The gene calls are TRBV10-2 and TRBJ2-7; possible D gene TRBD2, 6 bases. Germline CDR1 and CDR2: WSHSY and SAAADI. Trimming pared 3 bases from V and 6 bases from J, leaving 9 bases between. This CDR3 is 12 amino acids long. Written as DNA, the CDR3 is TGCGCCAGCAGTGACGGGACTTTCGAGCAGTACTTC. Translating gives CASSDGTFEQYF.

This clonotype appeared many times. The chain has TRBV28 and TRBJ1-1, with TRBD1 matching 9 bases. Germline assignment: CDR1 MDHEN and CDR2 SYDVKM. The CDR3 sequence is 15 residues long. The trim removed 7 bases at V and 1 base at J, leaving 7 bases unmatched. The CDR3 sequence is CASTVQGAWNTEAFF. The CDR3 DNA is TGTGCCAGCACCGTACAGGGGGCATGGAACACTGAAGCTTTCTTT.

The genes are TRBV7-9 and TRBJ2-5; possible D gene TRBD2, 6 bases. Germline assignment: CDR1 SEHNR and CDR2 FQNEAQ (reference sequence). V was cut by 3 bases and J by 2 bases, with 13 bases left in between. This CDR3 is built from 15 residues. CDR3 sequence (DNA): TGTGCCAGCAGCTTCGCGGGACTCCCACAAGAGACCCAGTACTTC. Its protein product is CASSFAGLPQETQYF.

This clonotype was observed a handful of times. The chain uses TRBV6-1 and TRBJ2-7, with unresolved D. In germline, CDR1 is MNHNS, CDR2 SASEGT. V gave up 7 bases and J gave up 0 bases, with 19 bases separating them. The CDR3 spans 16 residues. CDR3: CASTVSQRSSSYEQYF. The CDR3 DNA reads TGTGCCAGCACGGTGTCCCAACGATCCAGCTCCTACGAGCAGTACTTC.